This is a list of T cell receptor beta chains from one sample in a study of identical twins. TCRdb independently ran MiXCR on the 5' RACE reads; one entry per CDR3 protein. The profile shows 1.5 million to 2 million distinct CDR3 sequences, about 30% of them singletons. Material for sequencing was cord blood. Receptors originate from a newborn girl in good health. Both conserved end residues are part of each CDR3. The D gene is left open where the match is weak. Size tells how often a clone was seen (once, few, many) or the class of an expanded clone, and some rows leave it out.

NA | TRBJ1-6 | few | TRBV6-6 | CASSPLPVTGSSPLHF | TGTGCCAGCAGTCCCCTCCCGGTCACAGGGAGTTCACCCCTCCACTTT
NA | TRBJ2-7 | NA | TRBV2 | CASMGAYEQYF | TGTGCCAGCATGGGCGCCTACGAGCAGTACTTC
TRBD2 | TRBJ2-1 | few | TRBV6-2/TRBV6-3 | CASSRAGEYNEQFF | TGTGCCAGCAGTCGAGCGGGGGAGTACAATGAGCAGTTCTTC
NA | TRBJ1-2 | NA | TRBV7-9 | CASSLASASNNYGYTF | TGTGCCAGCAGCTTAGCGAGTGCCTCGAATAACTATGGCTACACCTTC
TRBD2 | TRBJ2-1 | few | TRBV7-2 | CASSERTSLNGQFF | TGTGCCAGCAGCGAGCGGACTAGCCTCAACGGGCAGTTCTTC
TRBD1 | TRBJ2-7 | few | TRBV27 | CASSLIGTGRGEQYF | TGTGCCAGCAGTTTAATTGGGACAGGGAGAGGCGAGCAGTACTTC
TRBD2 | TRBJ2-7 | few | TRBV6-1 | CASLGLAYSSYEQYF | TGTGCCAGTCTCGGACTAGCGTACAGCTCCTACGAGCAGTACTTC
TRBD2 | TRBJ2-1 | NA | TRBV6-2/TRBV6-3 | CASSCSGLAYNEQFF | TGTGCCAGCAGTTGCTCGGGACTAGCCTACAATGAGCAGTTCTTC
NA | TRBJ2-7 | NA | TRBV5-1 | CASNRDGNNEQYF | TGCGCCAGCAACCGGGACGGGAACAATGAGCAGTACTTC
TRBD2 | TRBJ2-1 | NA | TRBV4-2 | CASSQDLASGPKNNEQFF | TGTGCCAGCAGCCAAGATCTGGCTAGCGGGCCTAAGAACAATGAGCAGTTCTTC